These 23 T cell receptor beta chains were sequenced from one sample in a study of blood T cell repertoires in COVID-19. Assay used: immunoSEQ multiplex PCR; TCRdb lists only in-frame clones, some missing. This table has some 140,000 clones, 84% appearing once. Sample: PBMCs or T cells enriched from blood (not recorded which). The receptors stem from a man aged 35-49 years with acute COVID-19.

V gene TRBV6-5 combines with J gene TRBJ1-1; D uncertain. The CDR3 runs to 14 residues. Trimming shortened V by 2 bases and J by 5 bases, and 12 bases separated the two germline ends. Germline V CDR1 and CDR2: MNHEY, SVGAGI. The CDR3 DNA is TGTGCCAGCAGTTACAGCTCGGGAACGACTGAAGCTTTCTTT. Translating gives CASSYSSGTTEAFF.

The genes are TRBV9 and TRBJ1-3; D gene unclear. The CDR3 totals 16 residues. The germline V gene has CDR1 SGDLS and CDR2 YYNGEE. Trimming took 4 bases from V and 3 from J, leaving 17 bases between them. CDR3 sequence: CASSPPGRSGGNTIYF. CDR3 nucleotide sequence: TGTGCCAGCAGCCCTCCGGGCAGGAGCGGTGGAAACACCATATATTTT.

V is TRBV9 and J is TRBJ1-2, with 11 bases lining up with TRBD1. V shed 2 bases, J shed 5 bases, and the junction held 5 bases outside the gene matches. The CDR3 totals 15 residues. Germline V gene lookup returns CDR1 SGDLS and CDR2 YYNGEE. The CDR3 region is CASSVSGTGGYGYTF. The CDR3 DNA sequence: TGTGCCAGCAGCGTCTCCGGGACAGGGGGTTATGGCTACACCTTC.

The chain uses TRBV19 and TRBJ2-1; TRBD2 matches at 10 bases. The length of the CDR3 is 15 residues. Germline V CDR1 and CDR2: LNHDA, SQIVND (reference sequence). The V segment lost 5 bases and the J segment 4 bases; nucleotides outside the gene matches: 5. CDR3 nucleotides: TGTGCCAGTAGTGTTGGACTAGCGGTATACAATGAGCAGTTCTTC. Amino acid sequence: CASSVGLAVYNEQFF.

The V call is TRBV15, the J call TRBJ2-1; 9 bases match TRBD1. V was pared by 1 base and J by 8 bases, with 3 bases of the junction left unmatched. This CDR3 contains 14 residues. Germline V gene sequence: CDR1 LNHNV, CDR2 YYDKDF (reference sequence). The CDR3: CATSRADRGDEQFF. Written as DNA, the CDR3 is TGTGCCACCAGCAGAGCGGACAGGGGTGATGAGCAGTTCTTC.

The genes are TRBV28 and TRBJ1-4; no clear D. From germline, CDR1 is MDHEN and CDR2 SYDVKM. V was cut by 0 bases and J by 1 base, with 3 bases left in between. There are 14 residues in the CDR3. The CDR3 spells CASSLWRTNEKLFF. Here the CDR3 DNA reads TGTGCCAGCAGTTTATGGAGAACTAATGAAAAACTGTTTTTT.

The chain recombines TRBV27 with TRBJ2-2; D call uncertain. V was shortened by 5 bases and J by 1 base, with 8 bases between the two germline ends. The CDR3 runs 14 residues. The germline gives CDR1 MNHEY, CDR2 SMNVEV (reference sequence). The CDR3 sequence is CASSPRQNTGELFF. CDR3 DNA: TGTGCCAGCAGTCCCAGACAGAACACCGGGGAGCTGTTTTTT.

This chain links TRBV10-3 with TRBJ2-2; 10 bases map to TRBD1. Germline CDR1 reads ENHRY; CDR2 reads SYGVKD. With 0 bases clipped from V and 6 bases from J, the junction kept 10 bases outside the gene matches. The CDR3 runs to 18 residues. Here the CDR3 DNA reads TGTGCCATCAGTGAGTCCCACGGACAGGGGGGAAATTCCGGGGAGCTGTTTTTT. It specifies CAISESHGQGGNSGELFF.

This rearrangement joins TRBV9 to TRBJ1-1; D not resolved. This CDR3 spans 14 amino acids. The germline V gene has CDR1 SGDLS and CDR2 YYNGEE. V was trimmed by 4 bases and J by 3 bases, leaving 13 bases between them. The CDR3 here is CASSFRTGDTEAFF. For the CDR3, the DNA is TGTGCCAGCAGCTTCCGGACGGGAGACACTGAAGCTTTCTTT.

This sequence joins TRBV4-2 and TRBJ2-3, with D tentatively TRBD2 (5 bases). The germline V gene encodes CDR1 LGHNA and CDR2 YNFKEQ. V lost 4 bases and J 1 base, leaving 12 bases between the germline ends. This CDR3 comprises 15 residues. CDR3 sequence (DNA): TGTGCCAGCAGCCCGGTGTCCGGGGGCACAGATACGCAGTATTTT. The encoded protein is CASSPVSGGTDTQYF.

This clone was seen a few times. This chain links TRBV6-5 with TRBJ1-2, with TRBD1 as a possible D gene (6 bases). The ends were cut back, 6 bases at V and 4 bases at J, with 15 bases in the middle. This CDR3 contains 14 residues. Germline V CDR1 and CDR2: MNHEY, SVGAGI. The CDR3 nucleotides read TGTGCCAGCAGATACCGGGGGGGGCTCTATGGCTACACCTTC. Translating it yields CASRYRGGLYGYTF.

The chain links TRBV4-3 to TRBJ1-2, with D possibly matching TRBD1 (5 bases). The CDR3 is made up of 13 amino acids. The germline gives CDR1 LGHNA, CDR2 YSLEER. V was trimmed by 8 bases and J by 4 bases, leaving 14 bases between them. Here the CDR3 DNA reads TGCGCCAGCTCCCCAGGGCTGTCCTATGGCTACACCTTC. It specifies CASSPGLSYGYTF.

This chain joins TRBV9 and TRBJ1-6; 11 nucleotides agree with TRBD1. The CDR3 is made up of 15 amino acids. V was pared by 4 bases and J by 10 bases, with 7 bases of the junction left unmatched. Germline lookup yields CDR1 SGDLS and CDR2 YYNGEE. CDR3 amino acids: CASSSRTGGGSPLHF. CDR3 sequence (DNA): TGTGCCAGCAGCTCCCGGACAGGGGGCGGATCACCCCTCCACTTT.

This chain links TRBV19 with TRBJ1-1; D is uncertain. CDR1 and CDR2 from the germline V gene are LNHDA and SQIVND (reference sequence). This CDR3 comprises 18 residues. Deletions cut 3 bases from V and 3 bases from J, with 23 bases between. The DNA for the CDR3 is TGTGCCAGTAGTATCCGCCTGATGACGCAGCGTGAGGACACTGAAGCTTTCTTT. Residues: CASSIRLMTQREDTEAFF.

This chain links TRBV3-1 (or the pseudogene TRBV3-2) with TRBJ2-5; 7 bases match TRBD2. The V segment lost 6 bases and the J segment 2 bases; nucleotides outside the gene matches: 6. Per the germline V gene, CDR1 is LGHDT and CDR2 is YNNKEL (reference sequence). The CDR3 sequence is 14 residues long. In DNA, the CDR3 is TGTGCCAGCAGTCCCACTAGCGTACAAGAGACCCAGTACTTC. Its protein is CASSPTSVQETQYF.

The chain uses TRBV9 and TRBJ2-3; 9 nucleotides agree with TRBD2. Germline V gene lookup returns CDR1 SGDLS and CDR2 YYNGEE. The CDR3 runs to 16 residues. The V and J ends lost 3 bases and 0 bases, in that order; junction bases with no gene match: 5. CDR3 DNA: TGTGCCAGCAGCGCTAGGACTAGCGCAAGCACAGATACGCAGTATTTT. It encodes CASSARTSASTDTQYF.

This clone was seen a handful of times. The chain couples TRBV3-1 (or the pseudogene TRBV3-2) to TRBJ1-2; no clear D. The CDR3 sequence is 14 residues long. Deletions cut 8 bases from V and 8 bases from J, with 21 bases between. CDR1 LGHDT and CDR2 YNNKEL come from the germline V gene (reference sequence). The CDR3 sequence: CASAGGNRKPGYTF. CDR3 sequence (DNA): TGTGCCAGCGCAGGAGGGAACAGAAAACCCGGCTACACCTTC.

The chain employs TRBV30 and TRBJ1-4; D is unclear. The ends were cut back, 0 bases at V and 8 bases at J, with 7 bases in the middle. The CDR3 loop spans 12 amino acids. CDR1 and CDR2 from the germline V gene are GTSNPN and SVGIG (reference sequence). The CDR3 coding sequence is TGTGCCTGGAGTGTACTGAAGGAAAAACTGTTTTTT. Translated, it gives CAWSVLKEKLFF.

V is TRBV28 and J is TRBJ2-1, with 9 bases identical to TRBD2. V was clipped by 2 bases and J by 6 bases; unmatched bases: 11. The germline CDR1 and CDR2 sequences are MDHEN and SYDVKM. This CDR3 comprises 17 residues. CDR3 bases: TGTGCCAGCAGTTTAGAATTAAGCGGGAGGAATCGCAATGAGCAGTTCTTC. This codes for CASSLELSGRNRNEQFF.

V is TRBV5-1 and J is TRBJ1-1; D may be TRBD1 (5 bases). Germline V gene sequence: CDR1 SGHRS, CDR2 YFSETQ. Trimming removed 0 bases from V and 5 bases from J, with 11 bases in between. The CDR3 is 14 residues long. The CDR3 loop is CASSLGFGGTEAFF. The CDR3 DNA is TGCGCCAGCAGCTTGGGCTTCGGGGGAACTGAAGCTTTCTTT.

V and J are TRBV30 and TRBJ2-3, with TRBD1 matching 7 bases. In germline, CDR1 is GTSNPN, CDR2 SVGIG (reference sequence). CDR3 size: 13 residues. V lost 1 base and J lost 2; bases outside the gene matches: 0. The DNA of the CDR3 is TGTGCCTGGAGTGAGGGGGCCACAGATACGCAGTATTTT. Protein sequence: CAWSEGATDTQYF.

This rearrangement joins TRBV30 to TRBJ1-3; a weak D match, TRBD1 (6 bases). The CDR3 sequence is 14 residues long. Per the germline V gene, CDR1 is GTSNPN and CDR2 is SVGIG (reference sequence). The V end lost 5 bases, the J end lost 0 bases, and 11 bases lay between the germline ends. This chain's CDR3 is CAWFTGISGNTIYF. DNA of the CDR3: TGTGCCTGGTTTACAGGGATCTCTGGAAACACCATATATTTT.

The V call is TRBV6-5, the J call TRBJ1-5; weak D call: TRBD1 (5 bases). The CDR3 spans 15 residues. Germline-derived CDR1 and CDR2 are MNHEY and SVGAGI. The V end was cut by 5 bases, the J end by 3 bases, with 14 bases between. CDR3 nucleotides: TGTGCCAGCAGTCCCAGGGTGGGGAACAATCAGCCCCAGCATTTT. Translation gives CASSPRVGNNQPQHF.